One and the same sample provided the 10 T cell receptor beta chains below, sequenced in a study of CD8+ T cells in alopecia areata (dated by TCRdb to the late 2010s). Libraries were made using the immunoSEQ multiplex PCR assay. RNA was extracted from all samples and reverse transcribed into cDNA, which served as template for TCR sequencing. Drawn from immuneACCESS, this table holds only the in-frame rearrangements with V and J called that TCRdb kept. Clones are partly lost; checked studies trace under half to an unresolved V gene and leave the rest unexplained. The sample records about 110,000 clones, around 55% of which are singletons. Of the sample, roughly 19% is held by the ten largest clones. Input material: CD8+ T cells sorted from blood. Source of these receptors: a human donor in good health.

This clone was recorded once. The J gene is TRBJ2-2, the V gene TRBV5-1; the D is unclear. Germline V gene sequence: CDR1 SGHRS, CDR2 YFSETQ. The CDR3 totals 15 residues. V was pared by 4 bases and J by 0 bases, with 10 bases between. The CDR3 sequence is CASSEVLANTGELFF. The CDR3 DNA reads TGCGCCAGCAGCGAGGTCCTGGCGAACACCGGGGAGCTGTTTTTT.

This rearrangement joins TRBV13 to TRBJ1-1; 8 bases are a match to TRBD1. Germline loops: CDR1 PRHDT, CDR2 FYEKMQ (reference sequence). V gave up 3 bases and J gave up 5 bases; unmatched junction bases: 11. The CDR3 is 16 residues long. The CDR3 is CASSLGATGGITEAFF. Here the CDR3 DNA reads TGTGCCAGCAGCTTGGGGGCAACAGGGGGAATAACTGAAGCTTTCTTT.

This clone turned up a few times. V gene TRBV13 combines with J gene TRBJ2-7; 10 bases line up with TRBD1. In germline, CDR1 is PRHDT, CDR2 FYEKMQ (reference sequence). The ends lost 4 bases at V and 7 bases at J; junction bases unmatched: 7. This CDR3 region has 14 residues. CDR3 DNA sequence: TGTGCCAGCAGCTCCCGGGACAGGGGAGAGGAGCAGTACTTC. As protein: CASSSRDRGEEQYF.

The genes are TRBV2 and TRBJ2-1; no definite D call. The CDR3 is 12 amino acids. V was cut by 3 bases and J by 5 bases, with 5 bases left in between. Germline V gene sequence: CDR1 SNHLY, CDR2 FYNNEI. The CDR3 DNA reads as TGTGCCAGCAGTGACCCAAACAATGAGCAGTTCTTC. This codes for CASSDPNNEQFF.

In its sample, this clone was seen a few times. CDR3: CASSLSLAGEYF. CDR3 bases: TGTGCCAGCAGCTTGAGCCTAGCGGGGGAGTACTTC. The rearrangement links TRBV5-6 to TRBJ2-4; 10 bases align to TRBD2. CDR3 length: 12 amino acids. Germline CDR1 is SGHDT and CDR2 is YYEEEE. J was trimmed by 14 bases and V by 1 base; bases with no gene match: 3.

The rearrangement links TRBV10-3 to TRBJ1-1; tentatively, D is TRBD1 (5 bases). The V gene lost 3 bases and the J gene lost 1 base, with 24 bases spanning the gap. The CDR3 is made up of 19 amino acids. Looked up from germline, CDR1 is ENHRY and CDR2 is SYGVKD. DNA for the CDR3: TGTGCCATCAGTGACGGTCCATTTGGGGCAGGCGATTCGAACACTGAAGCTTTCTTT. Residues: CAISDGPFGAGDSNTEAFF.

The CDR3: CASSAGTHGTSPLHF. CDR3 nucleotides: TGTGCCAGTAGTGCCGGGACGCACGGGACTTCACCCCTCCACTTT. The V and J genes are TRBV19 and TRBJ1-6; the D gene is possibly TRBD1 (5 bases). With 5 bases removed from V and 9 bases from J, the gap between germline ends came to 17 bases. The CDR3 runs to 15 residues. Germline V lookup: CDR1 LNHDA, CDR2 SQIVND (reference sequence).

The rearrangement uses TRBV15 and TRBJ2-3; TRBD1 matches 7 bases. The CDR3 spans 16 residues. The V and J ends lost 8 bases and 3 bases, in that order; junction bases with no gene match: 14. Germline CDR1 reads LNHNV; CDR2 reads YYDKDF (reference sequence). CDR3 loop: CATPSGQDKRTDTQYF. The DNA for the CDR3 is TGTGCCACCCCCAGCGGACAGGACAAGCGTACAGATACGCAGTATTTT.

The V gene is TRBV7-6, the J gene TRBJ2-1, with D tentatively TRBD1 or TRBD2 (5 bases each). Germline values: CDR1 SGHVS, CDR2 FNYEAQ. CDR3 length: 15 amino acids. V was trimmed by 1 base and J by 10 bases, leaving 17 bases between them. This chain's CDR3 is CASSLDQGPEREQFF. The CDR3 nucleotides are TGTGCCAGCAGCTTAGATCAGGGACCCGAGCGGGAGCAGTTCTTC.

DNA of the CDR3: TGTGCCAGCAGCTTCGGTACAGATGAAGCTTTCTTT. Translated: CASSFGTDEAFF. This chain connects TRBV28 to TRBJ1-1; D not resolved. Germline lookup yields CDR1 MDHEN and CDR2 SYDVKM. This CDR3 is built from 12 residues. The germline V and J ends were trimmed by 6 bases and 7 bases, with 12 bases remaining between them. The complete variable domain, with remaining parts taken from reference TRBV28 and TRBJ1-1, reads DVKVTQSSRYLVKRTGEKVFLECVQDMDHENMFWYRQDPGLGLRLIYFSYDVKMKEKGDIPEGYSVSREKKERFSLILESASTNQTSMYLCASSFGTDEAFFGQGTRLTVV.